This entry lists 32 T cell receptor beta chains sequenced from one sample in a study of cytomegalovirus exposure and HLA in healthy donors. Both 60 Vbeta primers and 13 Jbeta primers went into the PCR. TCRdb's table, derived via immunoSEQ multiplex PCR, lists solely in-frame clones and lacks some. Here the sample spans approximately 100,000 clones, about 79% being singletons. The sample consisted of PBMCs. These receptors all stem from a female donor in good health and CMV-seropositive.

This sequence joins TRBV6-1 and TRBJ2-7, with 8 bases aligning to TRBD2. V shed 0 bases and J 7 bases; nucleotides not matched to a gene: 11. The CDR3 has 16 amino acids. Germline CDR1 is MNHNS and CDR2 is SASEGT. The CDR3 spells CASSEAGLGGQREQYF. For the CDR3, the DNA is TGTGCCAGCAGTGAAGCGGGACTAGGGGGGCAACGGGAGCAGTACTTC.

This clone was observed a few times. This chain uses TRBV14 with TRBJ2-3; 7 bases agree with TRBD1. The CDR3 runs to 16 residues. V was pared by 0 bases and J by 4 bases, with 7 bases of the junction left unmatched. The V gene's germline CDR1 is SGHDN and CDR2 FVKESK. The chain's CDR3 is CASSQDTGVWADTQYF. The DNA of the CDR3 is TGTGCCAGCAGCCAAGACACAGGGGTCTGGGCAGATACGCAGTATTTT.

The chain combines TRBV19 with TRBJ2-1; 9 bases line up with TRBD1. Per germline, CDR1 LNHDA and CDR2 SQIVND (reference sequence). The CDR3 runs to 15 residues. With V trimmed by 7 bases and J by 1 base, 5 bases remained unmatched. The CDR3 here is CASTSGTGSYNEQFF. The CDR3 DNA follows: TGTGCCAGTACCTCCGGGACAGGGTCCTACAATGAGCAGTTCTTC.

CDR3 nucleotides: TGTGCCAGCAGTGAATATATGGTTAGAGATGGCTACACCTTC. It is translated as CASSEYMVRDGYTF. V usage is TRBV25-1 and J usage is TRBJ1-2, with no clear D. V was shortened by 0 bases and J by 6 bases, with 11 bases between the two germline ends. The CDR3 is 14 residues long. CDR1 MGHDK and CDR2 SYGVNS come from the germline V gene.

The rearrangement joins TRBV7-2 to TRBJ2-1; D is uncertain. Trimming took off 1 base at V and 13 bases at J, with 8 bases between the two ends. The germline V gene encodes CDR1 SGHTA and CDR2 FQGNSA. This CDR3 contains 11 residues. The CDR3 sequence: CASSLGSRQFF. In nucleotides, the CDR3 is TGTGCCAGCAGCTTAGGCTCCAGACAGTTCTTC.

CDR3 residues: CASRERGAVGELFF. In nucleotides, the CDR3 is TGTGCCAGTAGGGAACGGGGGGCGGTCGGGGAGCTGTTTTTT. This rearrangement joins TRBV19 to TRBJ2-2; tentatively, D is TRBD2 (7 bases). CDR1 is LNHDA, CDR2 SQIVND, per germline (reference sequence). The V and J ends lost 6 bases and 7 bases respectively, with 15 bases between them. The CDR3 has 14 amino acids.

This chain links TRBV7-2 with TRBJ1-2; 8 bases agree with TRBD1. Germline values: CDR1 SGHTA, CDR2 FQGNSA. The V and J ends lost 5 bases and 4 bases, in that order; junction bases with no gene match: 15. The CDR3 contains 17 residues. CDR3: CASSQPGQADWGYGYTF. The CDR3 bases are TGTGCCAGCAGCCAGCCGGGACAGGCCGATTGGGGCTATGGCTACACCTTC. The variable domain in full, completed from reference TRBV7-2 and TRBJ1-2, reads GAGVSQSPSNKVTEKGKDVELRCDPISGHTALYWYRQSLGQGLEFLIYFQGNSAPDKSGLPSDRFSAERTGGSVSTLTIQRTQQEDSAVYLCASSQPGQADWGYGYTFGSGTRLTVV.

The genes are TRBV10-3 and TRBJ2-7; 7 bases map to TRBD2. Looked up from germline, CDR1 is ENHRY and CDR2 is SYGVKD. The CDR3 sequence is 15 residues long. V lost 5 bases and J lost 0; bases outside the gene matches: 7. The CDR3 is CAISREGPSSYEQYF. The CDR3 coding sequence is TGTGCCATCAGTAGGGAGGGCCCAAGCTCCTACGAGCAGTACTTC.

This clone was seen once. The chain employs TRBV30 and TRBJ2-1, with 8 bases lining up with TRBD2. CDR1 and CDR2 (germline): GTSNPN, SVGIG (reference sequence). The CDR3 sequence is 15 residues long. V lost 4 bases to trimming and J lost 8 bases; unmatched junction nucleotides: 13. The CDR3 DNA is TGTGCCTGGACCTGGGGAGGCGGGAGGAGAGATGAGCAGTTCTTC. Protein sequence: CAWTWGGGRRDEQFF.

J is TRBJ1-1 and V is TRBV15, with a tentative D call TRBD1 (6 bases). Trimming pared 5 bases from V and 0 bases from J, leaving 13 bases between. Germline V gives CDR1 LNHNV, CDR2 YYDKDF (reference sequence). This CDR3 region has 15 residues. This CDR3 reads CATSWGRGLNTEAFF. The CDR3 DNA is TGTGCCACCAGCTGGGGGAGGGGGTTGAACACTGAAGCTTTCTTT. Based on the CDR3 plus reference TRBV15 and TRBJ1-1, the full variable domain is DAMVIQNPRYQVTQFGKPVTLSCSQTLNHNVMYWYQQKSSQAPKLLFHYYDKDFNNEADTPDNFQSRRPNTSFCFLDIRSPGLGDTAMYLCATSWGRGLNTEAFFGQGTRLTVV.

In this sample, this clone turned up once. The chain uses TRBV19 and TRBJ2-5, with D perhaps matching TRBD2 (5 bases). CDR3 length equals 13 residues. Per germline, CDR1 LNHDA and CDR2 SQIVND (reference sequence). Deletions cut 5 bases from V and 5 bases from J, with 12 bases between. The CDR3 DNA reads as TGTGCCAGTAGTGAGGGAAGGTCGGAGACCCAGTACTTC. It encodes CASSEGRSETQYF.

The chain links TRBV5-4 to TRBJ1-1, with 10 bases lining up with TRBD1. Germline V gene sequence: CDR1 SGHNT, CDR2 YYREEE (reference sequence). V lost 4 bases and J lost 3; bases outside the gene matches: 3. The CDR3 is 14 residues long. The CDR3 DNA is TGTGCCAGCAGCCAAGGACAGGGGGACACTGAAGCTTTCTTT. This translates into CASSQGQGDTEAFF.

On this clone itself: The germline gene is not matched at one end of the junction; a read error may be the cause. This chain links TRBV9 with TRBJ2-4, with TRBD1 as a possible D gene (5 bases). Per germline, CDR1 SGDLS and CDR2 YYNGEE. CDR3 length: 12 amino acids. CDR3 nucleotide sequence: TGTGCCAGCAAGGGGTCGGAAAACAGTCAGTACTTC. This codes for CASKGSENSQYF.

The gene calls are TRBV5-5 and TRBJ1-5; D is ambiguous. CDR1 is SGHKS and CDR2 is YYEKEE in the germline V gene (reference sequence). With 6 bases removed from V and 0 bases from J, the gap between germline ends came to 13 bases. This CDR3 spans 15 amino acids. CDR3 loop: CASNPYEYSNQPQHF. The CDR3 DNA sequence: TGTGCCAGCAACCCCTACGAGTATAGCAATCAGCCCCAGCATTTT.

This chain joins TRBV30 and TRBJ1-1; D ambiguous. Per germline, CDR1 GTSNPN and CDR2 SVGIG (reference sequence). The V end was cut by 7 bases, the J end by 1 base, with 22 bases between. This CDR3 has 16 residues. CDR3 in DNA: TGTGCCTCTCCCGGCGGGTCGATCGGTGGGAACACTGAAGCTTTCTTT. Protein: CASPGGSIGGNTEAFF. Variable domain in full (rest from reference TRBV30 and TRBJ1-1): SQTIHQWPATLVQPVGSPLSLECTVEGTSNPNLYWYRQAAGRGLQLLFYSVGIGQISSEVPQNLSASRPQDRQFILSSKKLLLSDSGFYLCASPGGSIGGNTEAFFGQGTRLTVV.

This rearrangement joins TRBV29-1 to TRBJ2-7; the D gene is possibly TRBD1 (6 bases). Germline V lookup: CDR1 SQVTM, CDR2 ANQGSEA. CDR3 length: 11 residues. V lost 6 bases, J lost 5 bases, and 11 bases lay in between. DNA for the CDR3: TGCAGCGTCGGGACACTCGACGAGCAGTACTTC. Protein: CSVGTLDEQYF.

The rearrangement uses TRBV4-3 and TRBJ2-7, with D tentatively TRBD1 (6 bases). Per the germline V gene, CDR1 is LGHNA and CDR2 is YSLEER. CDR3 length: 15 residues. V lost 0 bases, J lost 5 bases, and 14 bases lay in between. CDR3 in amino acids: CASSQDTGIPDEQYF. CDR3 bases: TGCGCCAGCAGCCAAGATACAGGGATACCTGACGAGCAGTACTTC.

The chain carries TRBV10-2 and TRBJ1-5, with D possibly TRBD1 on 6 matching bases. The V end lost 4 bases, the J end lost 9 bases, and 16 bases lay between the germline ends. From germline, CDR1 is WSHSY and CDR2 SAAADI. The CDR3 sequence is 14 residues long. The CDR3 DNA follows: TGCGCCAGCAGTGGCTCGGGGGGGGCTAGGCCCCAGCATTTT. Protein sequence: CASSGSGGARPQHF.

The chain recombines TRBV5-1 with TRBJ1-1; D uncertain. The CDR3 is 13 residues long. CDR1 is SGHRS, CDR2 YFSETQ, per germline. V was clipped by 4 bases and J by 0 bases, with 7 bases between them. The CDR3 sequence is CASSILLNTEAFF. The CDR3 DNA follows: TGCGCCAGCAGCATACTGCTGAACACTGAAGCTTTCTTT.

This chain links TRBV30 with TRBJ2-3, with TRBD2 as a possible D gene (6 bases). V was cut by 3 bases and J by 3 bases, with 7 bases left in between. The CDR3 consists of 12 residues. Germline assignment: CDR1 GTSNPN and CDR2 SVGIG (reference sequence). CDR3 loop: CAWSGLTDTQYF. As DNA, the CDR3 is TGTGCCTGGAGCGGACTAACAGATACGCAGTATTTT.

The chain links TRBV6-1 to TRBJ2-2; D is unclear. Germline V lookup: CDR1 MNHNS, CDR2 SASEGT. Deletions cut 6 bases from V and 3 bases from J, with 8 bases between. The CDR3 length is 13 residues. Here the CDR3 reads CASSDLYTGELFF. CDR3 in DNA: TGTGCCAGCAGCGACTTGTACACCGGGGAGCTGTTTTTT.

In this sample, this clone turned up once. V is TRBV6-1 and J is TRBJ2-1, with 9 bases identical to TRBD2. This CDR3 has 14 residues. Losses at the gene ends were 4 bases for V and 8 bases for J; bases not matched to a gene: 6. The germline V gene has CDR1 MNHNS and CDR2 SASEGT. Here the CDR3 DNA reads TGTGCCAGCAGTGTTAGCGGGAGACCCGATGAGCAGTTCTTC. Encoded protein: CASSVSGRPDEQFF.

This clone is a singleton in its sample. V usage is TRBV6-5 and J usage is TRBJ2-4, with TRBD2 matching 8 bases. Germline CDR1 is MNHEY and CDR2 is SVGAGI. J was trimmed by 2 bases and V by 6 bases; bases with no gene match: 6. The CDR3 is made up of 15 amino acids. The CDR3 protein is CASSREGRSKNIQYF. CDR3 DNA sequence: TGTGCCAGCAGCCGGGAGGGCCGTTCCAAAAACATTCAGTACTTC.

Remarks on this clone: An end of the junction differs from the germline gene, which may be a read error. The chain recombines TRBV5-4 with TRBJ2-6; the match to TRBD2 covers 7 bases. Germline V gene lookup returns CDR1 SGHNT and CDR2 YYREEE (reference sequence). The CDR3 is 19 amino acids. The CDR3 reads CASSLVPSGAQLGANGLTF. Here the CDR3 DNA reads TGTGCCAGCAGCTTGGTCCCCAGCGGGGCCCAGTTAGGGGCCAACGGCCTGACTTTC.

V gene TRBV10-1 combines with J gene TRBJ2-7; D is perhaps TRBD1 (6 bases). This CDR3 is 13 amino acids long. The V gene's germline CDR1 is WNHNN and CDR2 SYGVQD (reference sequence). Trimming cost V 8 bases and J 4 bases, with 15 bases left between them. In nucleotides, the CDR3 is TGCGCCAGCCTATCTCCAGGGGCGTACGAGCAGTACTTC. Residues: CASLSPGAYEQYF.

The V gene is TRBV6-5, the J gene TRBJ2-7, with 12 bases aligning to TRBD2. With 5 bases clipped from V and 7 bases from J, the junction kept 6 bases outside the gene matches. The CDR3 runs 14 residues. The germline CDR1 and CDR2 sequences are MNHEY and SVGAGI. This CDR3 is CASSASGRAGEQYF. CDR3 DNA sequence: TGTGCCAGCAGTGCTAGCGGGAGGGCTGGGGAGCAGTACTTC.

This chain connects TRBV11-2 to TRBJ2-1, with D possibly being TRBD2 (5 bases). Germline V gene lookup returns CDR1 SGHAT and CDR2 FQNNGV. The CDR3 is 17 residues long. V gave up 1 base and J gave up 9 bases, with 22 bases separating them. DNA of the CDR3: TGTGCCAGCAGCTTAGCGTTTGGGCTAACTAGTATGGGTGAGCAGTTCTTC. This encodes CASSLAFGLTSMGEQFF. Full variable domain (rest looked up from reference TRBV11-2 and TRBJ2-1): EAGVAQSPRYKIIEKRQSVAFWCNPISGHATLYWYQQILGQGPKLLIQFQNNGVVDDSQLPKDRFSAERLKGVDSTLKIQPAKLEDSAVYLCASSLAFGLTSMGEQFFGPGTRLTVL.

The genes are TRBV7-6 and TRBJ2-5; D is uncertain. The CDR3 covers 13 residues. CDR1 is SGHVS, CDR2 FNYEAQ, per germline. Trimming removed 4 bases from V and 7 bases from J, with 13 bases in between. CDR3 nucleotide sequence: TGTGCCAGCAGCTCGCATGCCCCAGGGACCCAGTACTTC. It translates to CASSSHAPGTQYF.

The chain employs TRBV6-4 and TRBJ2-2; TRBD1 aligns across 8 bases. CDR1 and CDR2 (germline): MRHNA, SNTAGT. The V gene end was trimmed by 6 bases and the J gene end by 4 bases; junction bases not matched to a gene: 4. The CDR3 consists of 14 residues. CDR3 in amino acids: CASSQGASTGELFF. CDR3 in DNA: TGTGCCAGCAGCCAGGGGGCGAGCACCGGGGAGCTGTTTTTT.

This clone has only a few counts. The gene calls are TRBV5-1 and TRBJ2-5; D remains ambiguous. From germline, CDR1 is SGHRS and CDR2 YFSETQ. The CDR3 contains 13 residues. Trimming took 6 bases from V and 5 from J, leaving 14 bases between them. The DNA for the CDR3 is TGCGCCAGCACGGAGAATAGCCGGGAGACCCAGTACTTC. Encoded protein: CASTENSRETQYF.

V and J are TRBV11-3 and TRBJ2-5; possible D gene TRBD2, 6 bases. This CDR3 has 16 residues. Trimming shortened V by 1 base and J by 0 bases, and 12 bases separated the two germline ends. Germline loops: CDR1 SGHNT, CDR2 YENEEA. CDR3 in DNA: TGTGCCAGCAGCTTAGGTGCCCTAGCGAACCAAGAGACCCAGTACTTC. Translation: CASSLGALANQETQYF.

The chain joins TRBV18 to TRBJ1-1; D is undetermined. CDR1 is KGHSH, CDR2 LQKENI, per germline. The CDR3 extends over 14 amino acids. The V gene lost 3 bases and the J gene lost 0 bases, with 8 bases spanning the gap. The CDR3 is CASSPQEMNTEAFF. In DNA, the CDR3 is TGTGCCAGCTCACCGCAGGAAATGAACACTGAAGCTTTCTTT.